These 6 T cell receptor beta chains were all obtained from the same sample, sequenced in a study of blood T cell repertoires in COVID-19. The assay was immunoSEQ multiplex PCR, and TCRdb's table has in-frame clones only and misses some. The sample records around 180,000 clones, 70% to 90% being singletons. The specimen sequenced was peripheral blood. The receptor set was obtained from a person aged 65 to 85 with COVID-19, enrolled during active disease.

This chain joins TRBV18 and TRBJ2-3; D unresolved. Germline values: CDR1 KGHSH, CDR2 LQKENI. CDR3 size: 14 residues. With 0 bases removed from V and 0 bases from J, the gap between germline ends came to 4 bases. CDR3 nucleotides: TGTGCCAGCTCACCACCCGGTAGCACAGATACGCAGTATTTT. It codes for CASSPPGSTDTQYF. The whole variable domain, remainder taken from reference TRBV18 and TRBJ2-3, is NAGVMQNPRHLVRRRGQEARLRCSPMKGHSHVYWYRQLPEEGLKFMVYLQKENIIDESGMPKERFSAEFPKEGPSILRIQQVVRGDSAAYFCASSPPGSTDTQYFGPGTRLTVL.

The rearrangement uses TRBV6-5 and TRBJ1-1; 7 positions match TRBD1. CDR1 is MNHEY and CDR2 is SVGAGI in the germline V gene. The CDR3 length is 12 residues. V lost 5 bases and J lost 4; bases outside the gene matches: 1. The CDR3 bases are TGTGCCAGCAGTACAGGGGTCACTGAAGCTTTCTTT. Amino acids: CASSTGVTEAFF.

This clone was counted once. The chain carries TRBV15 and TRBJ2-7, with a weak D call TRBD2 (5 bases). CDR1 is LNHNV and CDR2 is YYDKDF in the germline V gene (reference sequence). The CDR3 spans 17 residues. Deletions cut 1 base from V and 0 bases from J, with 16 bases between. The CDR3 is CATSRGVPSRDSYEQYF. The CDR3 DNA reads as TGTGCCACCAGCAGAGGAGTTCCCTCTCGGGACTCCTACGAGCAGTACTTC.

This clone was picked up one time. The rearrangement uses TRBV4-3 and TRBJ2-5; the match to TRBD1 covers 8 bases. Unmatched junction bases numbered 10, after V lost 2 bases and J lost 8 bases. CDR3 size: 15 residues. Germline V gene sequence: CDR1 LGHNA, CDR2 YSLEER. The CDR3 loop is CASSQTLGQGGTQYF. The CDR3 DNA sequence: TGCGCCAGCAGCCAAACACTCGGACAGGGTGGAACCCAGTACTTC.

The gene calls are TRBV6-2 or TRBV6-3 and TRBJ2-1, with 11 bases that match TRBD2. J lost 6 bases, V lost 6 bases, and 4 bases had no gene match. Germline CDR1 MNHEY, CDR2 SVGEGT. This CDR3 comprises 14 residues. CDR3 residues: CASSGLAGLNEQFF. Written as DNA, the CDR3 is TGTGCCAGCAGCGGACTAGCGGGTCTCAATGAGCAGTTCTTC.

DNA for the CDR3: TGTGCCAGCAGCGGACAGAGAAATTCACCCCTCCACTTT. It codes for CASSGQRNSPLHF. V and J are TRBV12-3 or TRBV12-4 and TRBJ1-6; D is possibly TRBD1 (6 bases). The ends were cut back, 6 bases at V and 7 bases at J, with 10 bases in the middle. The CDR3 runs 13 residues.